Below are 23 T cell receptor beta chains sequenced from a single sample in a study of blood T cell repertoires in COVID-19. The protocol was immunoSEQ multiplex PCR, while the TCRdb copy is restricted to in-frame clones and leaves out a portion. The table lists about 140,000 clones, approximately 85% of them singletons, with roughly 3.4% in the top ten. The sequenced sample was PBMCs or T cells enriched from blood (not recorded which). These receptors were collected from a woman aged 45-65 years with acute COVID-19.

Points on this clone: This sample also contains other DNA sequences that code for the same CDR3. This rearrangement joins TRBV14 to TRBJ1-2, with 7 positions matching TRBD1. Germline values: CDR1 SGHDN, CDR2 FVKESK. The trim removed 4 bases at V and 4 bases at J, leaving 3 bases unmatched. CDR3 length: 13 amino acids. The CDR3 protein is CASSPTGIYGYTF. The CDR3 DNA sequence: TGTGCCAGCAGCCCGACAGGGATCTATGGCTACACCTTC.

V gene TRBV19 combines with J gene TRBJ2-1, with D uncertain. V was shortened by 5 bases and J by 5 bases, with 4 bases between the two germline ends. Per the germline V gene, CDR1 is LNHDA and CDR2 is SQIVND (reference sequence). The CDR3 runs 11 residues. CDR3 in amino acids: CASSHNNEQFF. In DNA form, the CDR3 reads TGTGCCAGTAGTCACAACAATGAGCAGTTCTTC.

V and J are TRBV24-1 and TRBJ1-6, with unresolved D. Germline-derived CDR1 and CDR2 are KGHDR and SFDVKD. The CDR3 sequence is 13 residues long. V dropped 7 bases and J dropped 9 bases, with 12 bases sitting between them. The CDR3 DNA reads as TGTGCCACCAGGAGGGCAGAGGGTTCACCCCTCCACTTT. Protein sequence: CATRRAEGSPLHF.

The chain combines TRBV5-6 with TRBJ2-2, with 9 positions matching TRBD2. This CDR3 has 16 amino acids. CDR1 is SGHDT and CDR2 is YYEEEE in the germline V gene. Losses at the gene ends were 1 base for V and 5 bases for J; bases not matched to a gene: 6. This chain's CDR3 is CASSLIAGARTGELFF. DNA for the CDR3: TGTGCCAGCAGCTTGATAGCGGGAGCGCGGACCGGGGAGCTGTTTTTT.

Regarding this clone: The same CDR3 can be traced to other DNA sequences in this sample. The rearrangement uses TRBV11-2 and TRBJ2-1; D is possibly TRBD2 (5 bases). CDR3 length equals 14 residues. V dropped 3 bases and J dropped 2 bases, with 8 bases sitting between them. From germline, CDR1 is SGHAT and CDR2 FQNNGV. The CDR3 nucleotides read TGTGCCAGCAGCTTGAGCGGACCCTACAATGAGCAGTTCTTC. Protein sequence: CASSLSGPYNEQFF. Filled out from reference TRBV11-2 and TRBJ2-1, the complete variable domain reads EAGVAQSPRYKIIEKRQSVAFWCNPISGHATLYWYQQILGQGPKLLIQFQNNGVVDDSQLPKDRFSAERLKGVDSTLKIQPAKLEDSAVYLCASSLSGPYNEQFFGPGTRLTVL.

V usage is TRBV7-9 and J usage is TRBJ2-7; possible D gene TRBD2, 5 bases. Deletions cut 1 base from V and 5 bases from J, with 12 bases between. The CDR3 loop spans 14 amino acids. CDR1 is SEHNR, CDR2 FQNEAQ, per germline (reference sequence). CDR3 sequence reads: CASSLVGQRNEQYF. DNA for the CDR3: TGTGCCAGCAGCTTAGTCGGCCAGCGGAACGAGCAGTACTTC.

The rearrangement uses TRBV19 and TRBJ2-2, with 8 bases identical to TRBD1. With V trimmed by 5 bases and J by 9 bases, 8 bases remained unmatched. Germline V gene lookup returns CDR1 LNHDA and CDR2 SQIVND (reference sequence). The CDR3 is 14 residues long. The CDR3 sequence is CASSAKQGERELFF. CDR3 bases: TGTGCCAGTAGTGCCAAACAGGGGGAACGGGAGCTGTTTTTT.

CDR3 protein: CASTRPALQETQYF. CDR3 coding DNA: TGTGCCAGCACCCGCCCCGCGTTACAAGAGACCCAGTACTTC. This chain uses TRBV27 with TRBJ2-5; unclear D gene. The CDR3 length is 14 residues. Between the trimmed V and J ends, which lost 7 bases and 2 bases, there was a span of 14 bases. Germline V gives CDR1 MNHEY, CDR2 SMNVEV (reference sequence).

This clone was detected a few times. In DNA, the CDR3 is TGTGCCAGCAGCTTAAGCCAGACAGGGGGCCCCTATCAGCCCCAGCATTTT. Protein sequence: CASSLSQTGGPYQPQHF. The chain couples TRBV7-3 to TRBJ1-5; 10 nucleotides match TRBD1. Germline CDR1 SGHTA, CDR2 FQGTGA. This CDR3 region has 17 residues. V was clipped by 1 base and J by 5 bases; unmatched bases: 8.

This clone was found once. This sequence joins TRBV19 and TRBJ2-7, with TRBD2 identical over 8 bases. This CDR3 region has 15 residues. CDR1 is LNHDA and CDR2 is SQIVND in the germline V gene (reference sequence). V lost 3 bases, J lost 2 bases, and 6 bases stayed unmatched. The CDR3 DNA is TGTGCCAGTAGTATTGAACTAGCGGACCCCTACGAGCAGTACTTC. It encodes CASSIELADPYEQYF.

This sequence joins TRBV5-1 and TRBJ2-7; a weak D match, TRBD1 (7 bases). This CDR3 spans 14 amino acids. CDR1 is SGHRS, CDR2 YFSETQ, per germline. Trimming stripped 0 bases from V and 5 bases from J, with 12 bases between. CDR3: CASSLDRGGDEQYF. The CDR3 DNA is TGCGCCAGCAGCTTGGACAGGGGAGGCGACGAGCAGTACTTC.

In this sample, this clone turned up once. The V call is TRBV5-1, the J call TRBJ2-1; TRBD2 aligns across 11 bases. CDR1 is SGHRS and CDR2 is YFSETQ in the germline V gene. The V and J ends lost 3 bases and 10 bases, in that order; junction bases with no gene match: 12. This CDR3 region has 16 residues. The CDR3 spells CASSSEPPASGREQFF. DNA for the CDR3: TGCGCCAGCAGCTCGGAACCCCCCGCTAGCGGGAGGGAGCAGTTCTTC.

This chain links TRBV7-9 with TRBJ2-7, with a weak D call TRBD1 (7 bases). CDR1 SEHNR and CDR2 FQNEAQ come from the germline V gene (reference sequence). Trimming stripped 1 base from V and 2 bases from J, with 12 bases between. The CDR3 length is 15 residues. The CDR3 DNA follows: TGTGCCAGCAGCTTAGGGGGGGACAGCGCCTACGAGCAGTACTTC. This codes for CASSLGGDSAYEQYF.

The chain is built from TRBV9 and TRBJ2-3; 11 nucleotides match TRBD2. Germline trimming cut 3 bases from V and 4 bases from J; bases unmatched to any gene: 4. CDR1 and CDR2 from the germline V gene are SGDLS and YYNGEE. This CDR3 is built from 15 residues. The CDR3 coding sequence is TGTGCCAGCAGCGACGCACTAGCGGGAGCAGATACGCAGTATTTT. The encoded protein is CASSDALAGADTQYF.

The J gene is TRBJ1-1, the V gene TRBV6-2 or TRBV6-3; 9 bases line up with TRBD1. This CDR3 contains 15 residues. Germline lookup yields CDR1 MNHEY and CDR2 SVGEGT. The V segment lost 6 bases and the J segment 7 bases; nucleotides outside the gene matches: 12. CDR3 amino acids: CASSGTGPPLIEAFF. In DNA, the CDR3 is TGTGCCAGCAGCGGGACAGGGCCACCTTTAATTGAAGCTTTCTTT.

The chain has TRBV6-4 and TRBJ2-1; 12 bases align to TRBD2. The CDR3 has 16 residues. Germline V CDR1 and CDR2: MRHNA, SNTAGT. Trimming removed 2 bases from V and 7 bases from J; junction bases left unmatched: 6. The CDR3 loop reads CASSDLAGGPGNEQFF. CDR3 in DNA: TGTGCCAGCAGTGACCTAGCGGGAGGGCCGGGAAATGAGCAGTTCTTC.

The CDR3 region is CASSRGGPYGYTF. The CDR3, as DNA: TGTGCCAGCAGCCGGGGCGGACCCTATGGCTACACCTTC. This chain uses TRBV3-1 (or the pseudogene TRBV3-2) with TRBJ1-2; the D gene is possibly TRBD1 (5 bases). Looked up from germline, CDR1 is LGHDT and CDR2 is YNNKEL (reference sequence). The CDR3 is 13 amino acids. V lost 4 bases and J lost 4, with 10 bases in between.

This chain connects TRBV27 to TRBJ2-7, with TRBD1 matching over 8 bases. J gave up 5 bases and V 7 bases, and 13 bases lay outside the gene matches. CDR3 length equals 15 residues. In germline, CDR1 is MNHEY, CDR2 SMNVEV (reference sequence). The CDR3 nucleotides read TGTGCCAGCAAAAGCCCCGGGACAGGTACCCACGAGCAGTACTTC. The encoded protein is CASKSPGTGTHEQYF.

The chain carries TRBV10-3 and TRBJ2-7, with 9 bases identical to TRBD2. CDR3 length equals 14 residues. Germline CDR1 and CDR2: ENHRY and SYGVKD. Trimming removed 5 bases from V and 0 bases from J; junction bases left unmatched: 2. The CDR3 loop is CAISSGRTSYEQYF. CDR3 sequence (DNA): TGTGCCATCAGTAGCGGGAGGACCTCCTACGAGCAGTACTTC.

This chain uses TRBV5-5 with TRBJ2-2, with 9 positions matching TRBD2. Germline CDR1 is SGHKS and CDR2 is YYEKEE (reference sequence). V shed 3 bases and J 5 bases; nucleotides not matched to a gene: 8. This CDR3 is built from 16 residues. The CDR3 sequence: CASSSSGTSRTGELFF. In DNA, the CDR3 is TGTGCCAGCAGCTCTTCCGGGACTAGCAGAACCGGGGAGCTGTTTTTT.

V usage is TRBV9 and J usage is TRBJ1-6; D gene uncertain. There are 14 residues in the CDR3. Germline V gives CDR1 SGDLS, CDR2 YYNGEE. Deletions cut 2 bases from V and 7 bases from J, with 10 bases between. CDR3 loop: CASSVTGENSPLHF. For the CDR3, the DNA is TGTGCCAGCAGCGTGACCGGGGAGAATTCACCCCTCCACTTT.

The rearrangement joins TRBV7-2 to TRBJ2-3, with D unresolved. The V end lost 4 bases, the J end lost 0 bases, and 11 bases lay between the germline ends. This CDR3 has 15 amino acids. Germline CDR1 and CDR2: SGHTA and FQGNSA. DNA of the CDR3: TGTGCCAGCAGCTCTCTTTCCTCTAGCACAGATACGCAGTATTTT. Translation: CASSSLSSSTDTQYF. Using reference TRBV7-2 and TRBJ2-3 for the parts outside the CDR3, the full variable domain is GAGVSQSPSNKVTEKGKDVELRCDPISGHTALYWYRQSLGQGLEFLIYFQGNSAPDKSGLPSDRFSAERTGGSVSTLTIQRTQQEDSAVYLCASSSLSSSTDTQYFGPGTRLTVL.

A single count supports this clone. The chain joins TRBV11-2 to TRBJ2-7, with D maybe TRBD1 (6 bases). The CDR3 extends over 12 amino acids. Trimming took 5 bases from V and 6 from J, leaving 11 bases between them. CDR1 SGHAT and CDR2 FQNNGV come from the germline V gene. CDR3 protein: CASSPQGGEQYF. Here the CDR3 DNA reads TGTGCCAGCAGCCCTCAAGGGGGCGAGCAGTACTTC.